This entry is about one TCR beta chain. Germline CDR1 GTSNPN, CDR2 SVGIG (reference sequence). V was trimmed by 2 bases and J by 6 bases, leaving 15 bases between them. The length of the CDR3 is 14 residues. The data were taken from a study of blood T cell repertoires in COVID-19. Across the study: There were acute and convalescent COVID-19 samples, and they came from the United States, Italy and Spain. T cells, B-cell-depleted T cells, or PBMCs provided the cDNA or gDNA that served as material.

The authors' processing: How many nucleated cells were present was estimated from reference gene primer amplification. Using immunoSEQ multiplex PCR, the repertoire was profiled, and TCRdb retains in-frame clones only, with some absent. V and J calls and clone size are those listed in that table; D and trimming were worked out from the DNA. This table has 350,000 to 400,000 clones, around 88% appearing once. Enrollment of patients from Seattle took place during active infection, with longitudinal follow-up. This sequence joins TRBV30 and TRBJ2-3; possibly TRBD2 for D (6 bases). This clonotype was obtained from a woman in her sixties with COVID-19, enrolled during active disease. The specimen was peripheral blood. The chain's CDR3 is CAWSPGLQRDTQYF. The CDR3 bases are TGTGCCTGGAGTCCGGGACTCCAGAGGGATACGCAGTATTTT.